Each of the 20 T cell receptor beta chains below was sequenced from the same sample in a study of response to subunit inactivated influenza vaccine. TCRdb reprocessed the RT-PCR reads with MiXCR, giving one entry per CDR3 protein. The sample carries around 520,000 distinct CDR3 sequences, about 25% recorded once. The material sequenced was CD4+ T cells sorted from PBMCs, taken roughly 5 days after vaccination. These receptors originate from a man between 50 and 59 years old who received an inactivated influenza vaccine.

The chain links TRBV9 to TRBJ2-2, with D unclear. Germline-derived CDR1 and CDR2 are SGDLS and YYNGEE. The CDR3 has 17 residues. V was shortened by 2 bases and J by 0 bases, with 14 bases between the two germline ends. CDR3 nucleotides: TGTGCCAGCAGCGTGCAGTCGAGTCCCGCGAACACCGGGGAGCTGTTTTTT. This codes for CASSVQSSPANTGELFF. The whole variable domain, filled in from reference TRBV9 and TRBJ2-2, reads DSGVTQTPKHLITATGQRVTLRCSPRSGDLSVYWYQQSLDQGLQFLIQYYNGEERAKGNILERFSAQQFPDLHSELNLSSLELGDSALYFCASSVQSSPANTGELFFGEGSRLTVL.

This clonotype appeared a few times. The rearrangement links TRBV12-3 or TRBV12-4 to TRBJ2-3; 7 bases line up with TRBD1. This CDR3 region has 15 residues. The ends lost 5 bases at V and 1 base at J; junction bases unmatched: 6. The CDR3 is CASSDRVSGTDTQYF. CDR3 bases: TGTGCCAGCAGTGACAGGGTGTCTGGCACAGATACGCAGTATTTT.

The V gene is TRBV5-4, the J gene TRBJ1-2; 7 bases align to TRBD1. This CDR3 has 15 amino acids. V trimming: 4 bases; J trimming: 0 bases; junction bases outside the gene matches: 6. Germline assignment: CDR1 SGHNT and CDR2 YYREEE (reference sequence). CDR3 nucleotide sequence: TGTGCCAGCAGCGGTAGGACAGGTACTAACTATGGCTACACCTTC. It yields the protein CASSGRTGTNYGYTF.

This clonotype has more than one count but fewer than ten. The rearrangement links TRBV5-1 to TRBJ1-1, with a weak D call TRBD1 (5 bases). V dropped 0 bases and J dropped 2 bases, with 14 bases sitting between them. The length of the CDR3 is 16 residues. Looked up from germline, CDR1 is SGHRS and CDR2 is YFSETQ. CDR3 sequence reads: CASSLGGGRGNTEAFF. As DNA, the CDR3 is TGCGCCAGCAGCTTGGGGGGCGGTCGAGGAAACACTGAAGCTTTCTTT.

The genes are TRBV19 and TRBJ1-5; D ambiguous. Germline CDR1 LNHDA, CDR2 SQIVND (reference sequence). The CDR3 extends over 14 amino acids. Between the trimmed V and J ends, which lost 7 bases and 3 bases, there was a span of 13 bases. The CDR3 bases are TGTGCCAGTACGGGTCCACGGAACAATCAGCCCCAGCATTTT. It specifies CASTGPRNNQPQHF.

This clonotype was recorded a few times. V usage is TRBV7-2 and J usage is TRBJ2-1; 15 positions agree with TRBD2. Trimming cost V 4 bases and J 8 bases; bases outside gene matches: 3. CDR3 length: 15 residues. CDR1 and CDR2 (germline): SGHTA, FQGNSA. CDR3 nucleotide sequence: TGTGCCAGCAGCTCGGGACTAGCGGGAGGCTATGAGCAGTTCTTC. It yields the protein CASSSGLAGGYEQFF.

A few counts support this clonotype. The chain has TRBV29-1 and TRBJ2-5; possible D gene TRBD1, 5 bases. There are 12 residues in the CDR3. V lost 4 bases to trimming and J lost 5 bases, with 11 bases between them. Germline V lookup: CDR1 SQVTM, CDR2 ANQGSEA. In nucleotides, the CDR3 is TGCAGCGTTGTTCCAGGGTCGGAGACCCAGTACTTC. Translated, it gives CSVVPGSETQYF.

This clonotype was counted only a few times. This rearrangement joins TRBV5-1 to TRBJ2-6; D uncertain. Trimming cost V 1 base and J 3 bases, with 11 bases left between them. CDR1 is SGHRS and CDR2 is YFSETQ in the germline V gene. CDR3 length equals 16 residues. CDR3 residues: CASSLSARLGANVLTF. Here the CDR3 DNA reads TGCGCCAGCAGCTTGTCCGCGCGACTTGGGGCCAACGTCCTGACTTTC. The full variable domain, completed using reference TRBV5-1 and TRBJ2-6, is KAGVTQTPRYLIKTRGQQVTLSCSPISGHRSVSWYQQTPGQGLQFLFEYFSETQRNKGNFPGRFSGRQFSNSRSEMNVSTLELGDSALYLCASSLSARLGANVLTFGAGSRLTVL.

This clonotype showed up many times. The chain couples TRBV29-1 to TRBJ2-1; TRBD1 matches at 7 bases. Losses at the gene ends were 7 bases for V and 4 bases for J; bases not matched to a gene: 7. Germline CDR1 SQVTM, CDR2 ANQGSEA. The CDR3 totals 13 residues. The CDR3 DNA is TGCAGCGCGACAGGGAGCACATACAATGAGCAGTTCTTC. Translation: CSATGSTYNEQFF.

The chain joins TRBV12-3 or TRBV12-4 to TRBJ2-5; 8 nucleotides align to TRBD1. This CDR3 has 15 residues. J lost 5 bases, V lost 5 bases, and 10 bases had no gene match. In nucleotides, the CDR3 is TGTGCCAGCAGTGGGCTTAGGACAGGGTTGGAGACCCAGTACTTC. Its translation is CASSGLRTGLETQYF.

The chain has TRBV5-4 and TRBJ2-5, with TRBD2 matching 9 bases. Germline CDR1 reads SGHNT; CDR2 reads YYREEE (reference sequence). Unmatched junction bases numbered 9, after V lost 3 bases and J lost 3 bases. This CDR3 has 16 residues. The CDR3 loop is CASSSVGLAGKETQYF. For the CDR3, the DNA is TGTGCCAGCAGCTCTGTGGGTCTAGCGGGGAAAGAGACCCAGTACTTC.

The chain combines TRBV28 with TRBJ1-6; tentative D call: TRBD1 (5 bases). This CDR3 is built from 12 residues. Germline-derived CDR1 and CDR2 are MDHEN and SYDVKM. DNA of the CDR3: TGTGCAGCAGCAGGGTATTCTTCACCCCTCCACTTT. It codes for CAAAGYSSPLHF.

This chain links TRBV20-1 with TRBJ2-1; 11 bases align to TRBD2. The J segment lost 0 bases and the V segment lost 1 base, leaving 20 bases of the junction unmatched. The CDR3 length is 22 residues. The germline V gene encodes CDR1 DFQATT and CDR2 SNEGSKA (reference sequence). In DNA form, the CDR3 reads TGCAGTGCTAGAGCTGGAGGAGTTCCCGGGACTAGCGGTGTGAGCTCCTACAATGAGCAGTTCTTC. This translates into CSARAGGVPGTSGVSSYNEQFF.

The CDR3: CASSPGQGIEKLFF. The CDR3 coding sequence is TGCGCCAGCAGCCCGGGACAGGGAATCGAAAAACTGTTTTTT. The chain carries TRBV5-1 and TRBJ1-4; 9 bases line up with TRBD1. This CDR3 is 14 amino acids long. The ends lost 4 bases at V and 8 bases at J; junction bases unmatched: 6. The V gene's germline CDR1 is SGHRS and CDR2 YFSETQ.

This chain joins TRBV5-1 and TRBJ1-6, with D perhaps TRBD1 (5 bases). This CDR3 is 14 amino acids long. The germline V gene encodes CDR1 SGHRS and CDR2 YFSETQ. V was shortened by 2 bases and J by 7 bases, with 10 bases between the two germline ends. The CDR3 DNA reads as TGCGCCAGCAGCTTTGAGGGGCCGAATTCACCCCTCCACTTT. Translation: CASSFEGPNSPLHF.

The chain uses TRBV11-1 and TRBJ2-5; 13 bases are shared with TRBD2. The CDR3 loop spans 20 amino acids. CDR1 and CDR2 from the germline V gene are SGHAT and FQDESV (reference sequence). V was pared by 5 bases and J by 3 bases, with 18 bases of the junction left unmatched. CDR3 protein: CASSPPVRTSGGRLKETQYF. CDR3 DNA: TGTGCCAGCAGCCCCCCAGTTAGGACTAGCGGGGGACGACTAAAAGAGACCCAGTACTTC.

The sample holds a few counts of this clonotype. The chain is built from TRBV7-9 and TRBJ1-1; D might be TRBD1 (5 bases). The V gene's germline CDR1 is SEHNR and CDR2 FQNEAQ (reference sequence). Trimming stripped 5 bases from V and 3 bases from J, with 16 bases between. The CDR3 is 15 residues long. Here the CDR3 DNA reads TGTGCCAGCAGCCCGCCGGGCAGGGCGGACACTGAAGCTTTCTTT. Protein product: CASSPPGRADTEAFF. Complete variable domain (other parts from reference TRBV7-9 and TRBJ1-1): DTGVSQNPRHKITKRGQNVTFRCDPISEHNRLYWYRQTLGQGPEFLTYFQNEAQLEKSRLLSDRFSAERPKGSFSTLEIQRTEQGDSAMYLCASSPPGRADTEAFFGQGTRLTVV.

V gene TRBV25-1 combines with J gene TRBJ1-1; 8 bases are a match to TRBD1. The CDR3 is 13 amino acids. V trimming: 7 bases; J trimming: 11 bases; junction bases outside the gene matches: 12. The germline V gene has CDR1 MGHDK and CDR2 SYGVNS. CDR3 DNA sequence: TGTGCCAGCAAGGGACAGGAGAGCCCGGGGGCTTTCTTT. This sequence encodes CASKGQESPGAFF.

The rearrangement joins TRBV20-1 to TRBJ2-1; TRBD1 matches 7 bases. V lost 3 bases and J lost 6; bases outside the gene matches: 5. CDR1 DFQATT and CDR2 SNEGSKA come from the germline V gene (reference sequence). The CDR3 runs to 13 residues. The CDR3 coding sequence is TGCAGTGCTAGGCACGGGACAGCCAATGAGCAGTTCTTC. Its translation is CSARHGTANEQFF.

The chain recombines TRBV9 with TRBJ2-2; D tentatively fits TRBD1 or TRBD2 (6 bases each). Per germline, CDR1 SGDLS and CDR2 YYNGEE. V lost 5 bases and J lost 0, with 11 bases in between. This CDR3 contains 15 residues. The DNA for the CDR3 is TGTGCCAGCAGGGCGGGACATTCGAACACCGGGGAGCTGTTTTTT. Amino acids: CASRAGHSNTGELFF. The full variable domain, its missing parts supplied by reference TRBV9 and TRBJ2-2, is DSGVTQTPKHLITATGQRVTLRCSPRSGDLSVYWYQQSLDQGLQFLIQYYNGEERAKGNILERFSAQQFPDLHSELNLSSLELGDSALYFCASRAGHSNTGELFFGEGSRLTVL.